Listed here are 2 T cell receptor beta chains from one sample, sequenced in a study of metastatic and nonmetastatic thyroid tumors. No patient received treatment before thyroid surgery. TCRdb re-processed the PCR reads through MiXCR. The table includes some 46,000 clones, 24% detected once. Sequenced material: blood. These TCRs come from a male donor with papillary thyroid cancer or a benign thyroid nodule (not recorded which). Some clones in this sample may be carry-over from other donors' samples.

This clone occurred a few times. Sequence at one end of the junction differs from germline and may be a read error. CDR3 DNA: TGTGCCAGCAGAACCTCGACAGGGGGCTACGATCGGCACTTC. Protein product: CASRTSTGGYDRHF. This chain links TRBV27 with TRBJ2-7; 10 nucleotides align to TRBD1. Germline CDR1 is MNHEY and CDR2 is SMNVEV (reference sequence). The CDR3 loop spans 14 amino acids.

This clone appeared a few times. V is TRBV6-1 and J is TRBJ2-3; D may correspond to TRBD1 or TRBD2 (5 bases each). CDR1 is MNHNS and CDR2 is SASEGT in the germline V gene. V shed 3 bases and J shed 5 bases, with 9 bases lying between them. The CDR3 length is 13 residues. As DNA, the CDR3 is TGTGCCAGCAGTGACCAGGGAGTAGATACGCAGTATTTT. Translation gives CASSDQGVDTQYF.